This passage covers 13 T cell receptor beta chains from one sample sequenced in a study of T-cell reconstitution after alpha-beta-depleted transplantation in children. As it was prepared, the TCRbeta library received unique molecular identifiers. In TCRdb, the PCR reads were re-called with MiXCR into one record per CDR3 protein. The table lists some 100,000 distinct CDR3 sequences, about 14% of them singletons. The sequences come from PBMCs, mostly from graft donor cells, collected 180 days after TCRalphabeta/CD19-depleted stem cell transplant. These receptors were taken from a male patient aged 2-10 years who had a stem cell transplant for acute lymphoblastic leukemia, so the T cells may come from the graft donor.

This clonotype was seen a handful of times. The chain carries TRBV25-1 and TRBJ1-1, with D possibly matching TRBD1 (6 bases). Trimming took 6 bases from V and 8 from J, leaving 22 bases between them. The CDR3 totals 15 residues. Per germline, CDR1 MGHDK and CDR2 SYGVNS. CDR3 bases: TGTGCCAGCAGAAGAGGGGGACCGGACACTGAAGAAGCTTTCTTT. This gives the protein CASRRGGPDTEEAFF.

The V gene is TRBV15, the J gene TRBJ1-4, with no clear D. V lost 2 bases and J 5 bases, leaving 15 bases between the germline ends. This CDR3 is built from 16 residues. Germline CDR1 and CDR2: LNHNV and YYDKDF (reference sequence). The CDR3 region is CATSRTGREMNEKLFF. In DNA, the CDR3 is TGTGCCACCAGCAGAACTGGCCGGGAAATGAATGAAAAACTGTTTTTT.

This clonotype was found many times. CDR3: CASIQKGQGNTGELFF. CDR3 DNA sequence: TGTGCCAGCATCCAAAAAGGACAGGGGAACACCGGGGAGCTGTTTTTT. This chain uses TRBV21-1 with TRBJ2-2; TRBD1, as called in the table, went unchecked against the DNA. TRBV21-1 is a documented pseudogene. This CDR3 is built from 16 residues.

The chain couples TRBV28 to TRBJ2-1, with 16 bases aligning to TRBD2. The CDR3 runs to 19 residues. With V trimmed by 6 bases and J by 0 bases, 8 bases remained unmatched. Germline loops: CDR1 MDHEN, CDR2 SYDVKM. The chain's CDR3 is CASSRPGLAGGPSYNEQFF. The CDR3 DNA is TGTGCCAGCAGCCGACCGGGACTAGCGGGGGGGCCCTCCTACAATGAGCAGTTCTTC.

J is TRBJ2-3 and V is TRBV27, with 9 positions matching TRBD2. Trimming removed 5 bases from V and 1 base from J; junction bases left unmatched: 16. Germline loops: CDR1 MNHEY, CDR2 SMNVEV (reference sequence). CDR3 length: 19 amino acids. The CDR3 region has the DNA TGTGCCAGCAGTCCCGGGGGGGTAGCGGGGGTGCCTGGCACAGATACGCAGTATTTT. This gives the protein CASSPGGVAGVPGTDTQYF.

This clonotype occurred many times. The chain employs TRBV7-2 and TRBJ2-7; 8 nucleotides line up with TRBD2. Germline trimming cut 1 base from V and 5 bases from J; bases unmatched to any gene: 4. This CDR3 contains 14 residues. Germline V gene lookup returns CDR1 SGHTA and CDR2 FQGNSA. The chain's CDR3 is CASSLVGLVDEQYF. As DNA, the CDR3 is TGTGCCAGCAGCTTAGTGGGACTAGTGGACGAGCAGTACTTC.

This clonotype was seen more than once but under ten times. The chain uses TRBV12-3 or TRBV12-4 and TRBJ1-2; D is perhaps TRBD1 (6 bases). Trimming removed 7 bases at V and 3 bases at J, with 12 bases between. CDR3 length: 13 residues. CDR3 protein: CASMIGQYYGYTF. The CDR3 nucleotides are TGTGCCAGCATGATTGGACAGTACTATGGCTACACCTTC.

This chain links TRBV7-2 with TRBJ2-5; TRBD2 might be the D (5 bases). The CDR3 covers 14 residues. The ends were cut back, 5 bases at V and 5 bases at J, with 15 bases in the middle. CDR1 and CDR2 (germline): SGHTA, FQGNSA. CDR3 in amino acids: CASSRNVRRETQYF. For the CDR3, the DNA is TGTGCCAGCAGCCGAAACGTCAGGAGGGAGACCCAGTACTTC. The full variable domain, completed using reference TRBV7-2 and TRBJ2-5, is GAGVSQSPSNKVTEKGKDVELRCDPISGHTALYWYRQSLGQGLEFLIYFQGNSAPDKSGLPSDRFSAERTGGSVSTLTIQRTQQEDSAVYLCASSRNVRRETQYFGPGTRLLVL.

Worth noting for this clonotype: A read error is possible here, since a much larger clone lies one base away. The chain joins TRBV7-2 to TRBJ2-2; D remains unclear. Germline CDR1 reads SGHTA; CDR2 reads FQGNSA. The CDR3 runs to 14 residues. CDR3 amino acids: CASNFVGNSGELFF. For the CDR3, the DNA is TGTGCCAGCAATTTCGTTGGGAACTCCGGGGAGCTGTTTTTT.

This clonotype showed up just a few times. The chain combines TRBV4-1 with TRBJ2-5; D possibly uses TRBD1 or TRBD2 (5 bases each). Germline loops: CDR1 MGHRA, CDR2 YSYEKL. V lost 2 bases to trimming and J lost 0 bases, with 19 bases between them. The CDR3 totals 18 residues. CDR3 amino acids: CASSQPGLTWGYQETQYF. The CDR3 nucleotides read TGCGCCAGCAGCCAACCAGGCCTTACTTGGGGGTACCAAGAGACCCAGTACTTC.

The J gene is TRBJ2-7, the V gene TRBV7-2, with 9 bases matching TRBD1. The CDR3 contains 15 residues. Germline V lookup: CDR1 SGHTA, CDR2 FQGNSA. Trimming removed 5 bases from V and 2 bases from J; junction bases left unmatched: 7. In nucleotides, the CDR3 is TGTGCCAGCAGCCCTGACAGGGGGACTACCTACGAGCAGTACTTC. Amino acids: CASSPDRGTTYEQYF. The variable domain in full, with the rest retrieved from reference TRBV7-2 and TRBJ2-7, is GAGVSQSPSNKVTEKGKDVELRCDPISGHTALYWYRQSLGQGLEFLIYFQGNSAPDKSGLPSDRFSAERTGGSVSTLTIQRTQQEDSAVYLCASSPDRGTTYEQYFGPGTRLTVT.

This clonotype was seen a handful of times. The genes are TRBV14 and TRBJ2-6; D is perhaps TRBD2 (5 bases). This CDR3 is 16 amino acids long. The ends were cut back, 3 bases at V and 4 bases at J, with 13 bases in the middle. Germline V gene lookup returns CDR1 SGHDN and CDR2 FVKESK. The CDR3 DNA follows: TGTGCCAGCAGCCAGGCACTAGTTGGAGGGGCCAACGTCCTGACTTTC. As protein: CASSQALVGGANVLTF.

The V and J genes are TRBV6-2 or TRBV6-3 and TRBJ2-3; D remains unclear. Germline V gene data show CDR1 as MNHEY and CDR2 as SVGEGT. The CDR3 sequence is 14 residues long. V was clipped by 2 bases and J by 0 bases, with 6 bases between them. The CDR3 is CASSYGRSTDTQYF. DNA of the CDR3: TGTGCCAGCAGTTACGGCCGGAGCACAGATACGCAGTATTTT.